This T cell receptor (beta chain) was identified in a study of blood T cells in healthy people across ages. Study results and caveats: Greater diversity and more naive CD4+ cells were seen in long-lived donors than in aged donors. Across the age range, TCR beta diversity per million T cells fell in a roughly linear way.

This clonotype showed up just a few times. Its specificity is not known. Sample-barcoded 5' priming and a J-beta primer mix drove a second PCR of roughly 6 to 12 cycles. TCRdb processed the 5' RACE reads anew with MiXCR; each CDR3 protein has one entry. In the table there are about 1.5 million distinct CDR3 sequences, roughly 43% of which are singletons. Total RNA was isolated from each sample in quantities of at least 5 micrograms. Germline V lookup: CDR1 SNHLY, CDR2 FYNNEI. CDR3 length: 14 residues. V lost 6 bases, J lost 8 bases, and 10 bases stayed unmatched. This receptor was taken from a woman between 18 and 29 years old in good health. The specimen sequenced was blood. This sequence joins TRBV2 and TRBJ1-2, with 9 bases that match TRBD1. This CDR3 is CASSPGTGSGGYTF. CDR3 nucleotide sequence: TGTGCCAGCAGCCCCGGGACAGGGTCCGGGGGCTACACCTTC.